Listed below are T cell receptor beta chains from one sample, sequenced in a study of cytomegalovirus exposure and HLA in healthy donors. The protocol was immunoSEQ multiplex PCR, while the TCRdb copy is restricted to in-frame clones and leaves out a portion. Of about 130,000 clones in the sample, roughly 89% were seen once. Sequencing was performed on PBMCs. The receptors originated from a woman in her late teens or twenties in good health and CMV-seropositive. Both conserved end residues are part of each CDR3. Fields, in order: V gene, J gene, CDR3 length, CDR3 protein.

TRBV5-4	TRBJ2-5	15	CASSLGAGGRETQYF
TRBV18	TRBJ2-5	16	CASSPSLAGGTKTQYF
TRBV28	TRBJ1-5	15	CASAKTGTSSWPQHF
TRBV28	TRBJ1-2	14	CASSTTWGFYGYTF
TRBV11-2	TRBJ2-2	15	CASNVDRVDTGELFF
TRBV29-1	TRBJ1-5	21	CSVELTIPGTGRKYSNQPQHF
TRBV7-9	TRBJ2-7	13	CASSLYGAYEQYF
TRBV27	TRBJ2-1	15	CAGSLERGAMDEQFF
TRBV10-2	TRBJ2-3	16	CASPRSGTGSADTQYF
TRBV5-1	TRBJ2-7	13	CASSLGGAHEQYF
TRBV19	TRBJ2-7	16	CASSITSQGLTYEQYF
TRBV28	TRBJ1-1	13	CASSLGQNTEAFF
TRBV5-1	TRBJ2-7	14	CASSPGQGYYEQYF
TRBV11-2	TRBJ1-1	15	CASSPRAALNTEAFF
TRBV2	TRBJ1-2	15	CASSDRTGGSYGYTF
TRBV6-1	TRBJ1-5	15	CASSTRQELNQPQHF
TRBV9	TRBJ2-7	15	CASSAGQGHTYEQYF
TRBV10-2	TRBJ2-7	13	CASSDDLPYEQYF
TRBV10-1	TRBJ1-2	11	CARAANYGYTF
TRBV10-3	TRBJ2-1	14	CAISGGGSRNEQFF
TRBV5-1	TRBJ1-2	15	CASSLDFSANYGYTF
TRBV28	TRBJ2-7	14	CASSLWDSRAEQYF
TRBV7-2	TRBJ2-5	17	CASSPLDSGLLQETQYF
TRBV18	TRBJ1-2	14	CASSPRRLLYGYTF
TRBV11-3	TRBJ2-3	13	CASSLVFEDTQYF
TRBV5-4	TRBJ2-5	16	CASSWGSGGAQETQYF
TRBV5-1	TRBJ2-2	15	CASSLRQGNTGELFF
TRBV19	TRBJ1-2	15	CASSIDPTGGYGYTF
TRBV5-4	TRBJ2-1	14	CASSRGTVNNEQFF
TRBV28	TRBJ1-5	18	CASSPLHGTADSNQPQHF
TRBV14	TRBJ2-1	15	CASSQRQGAYNEQFF
TRBV18	TRBJ1-5	14	CASGGTGVNQPQHF
TRBV5-1	TRBJ2-5	15	CASSLAAGLAGYQYF
TRBV25-1	TRBJ1-2	13	CASSAGVSFGYTF
TRBV19	TRBJ1-6	15	CASNPRGVENSPLHF